This is a list of T cell receptor beta chains from one sample in a study of blood T cell repertoires in COVID-19. Generated by immunoSEQ multiplex PCR, the TCRdb table keeps only in-frame clones and is missing some. The table records approximately 170,000 clones, less than 90% of them present only once. Sequenced: PBMCs or T cells enriched from blood (not recorded which). These receptors originate from a woman aged 45 to 65 who had recovered from COVID-19. Both conserved end residues are part of each CDR3. A D gene is named only where the DNA matches it firmly. Size tells how often a clone was seen (once, few, many) or the class of an expanded clone, and some rows leave it out.

j_call | clone_size | v_call | d_call | cdr3_aa | cdr3_nt
TRBJ1-3 | . | TRBV9 | . | CASSVGQERSGNTIYF | TGTGCCAGCAGCGTAGGACAGGAGCGCTCTGGAAACACCATATATTTT
TRBJ2-7 | few | TRBV6-5 | . | CASSYQTWQVHEQYF | TGTGCCAGCAGTTACCAAACGTGGCAGGTCCACGAGCAGTACTTC
TRBJ1-1 | . | TRBV6-2/TRBV6-3 | . | CASSAGGTGNTEAFF | TGTGCCAGCAGCGCTGGGGGCACAGGTAACACTGAAGCTTTCTTT
TRBJ1-5 | . | TRBV6-5 | . | CASSRGQTGNQPQHF | TGTGCCAGCAGTCGTGGACAAACGGGCAATCAGCCCCAGCATTTT
TRBJ1-2 | . | TRBV5-1 | . | CASSSLLPFGEEYTF | TGCGCCAGCAGCTCCCTCCTACCTTTCGGGGAAGAGTACACCTTC
TRBJ2-2 | . | TRBV19 | . | CASSIRGIRGTGELFF | TGTGCCAGTAGTATTAGGGGAATTCGGGGGACCGGGGAGCTGTTTTTT
TRBJ2-7 | . | TRBV5-4 | TRBD2 | CASRTGTSGGANEQYF | TGTGCCAGCAGAACCGGGACTAGCGGGGGGGCCAACGAGCAGTACTTC
TRBJ2-3 | . | TRBV7-3 | . | CASSLGAGPTDTQYF | TGTGCCAGCAGCTTAGGGGCAGGGCCCACAGATACGCAGTATTTT
TRBJ2-7 | once | TRBV11-1 | . | CASSAQAQRLSYEQYF | TGTGCCAGCAGCGCGCAGGCCCAGCGGCTGTCCTACGAGCAGTACTTC
TRBJ1-1 | . | TRBV5-1 | . | CASSASKNTEAFF | TGCGCCAGCAGCGCGTCGAAGAACACTGAAGCTTTCTTT
TRBJ2-1 | few | TRBV4-2 | TRBD2 | CASSQVLAGHNEQFF | TGTGCCAGCAGCCAAGTCCTAGCGGGCCACAATGAGCAGTTCTTC
TRBJ1-2 | . | TRBV5-5 | TRBD1 | CASSLQPDRAKGYTF | TGTGCCAGCAGCCTCCAACCGGACAGGGCGAAAGGCTACACCTTC
TRBJ1-5 | . | TRBV12-3/TRBV12-4 | . | CASSYDSRQPQHF | TGTGCCAGCAGTTACGACAGTCGCCAGCCCCAGCATTTT
TRBJ2-1 | . | TRBV9 | TRBD2 | CASSVLAGRNNEQFF | TGTGCCAGCAGCGTGCTAGCGGGGAGAAACAATGAGCAGTTCTTC
TRBJ2-7 | . | TRBV7-6 | TRBD2 | CASSSRSLAGGPSEQYF | TGTGCCAGCAGCTCCCGATCACTAGCGGGGGGGCCTTCCGAGCAGTACTTC
TRBJ2-7 | . | TRBV3-1/TRBV3-2 | TRBD2 | CASSQDPTSVGEQYF | TGTGCCAGCAGCCAAGACCCTACTAGCGTCGGCGAGCAGTACTTC
TRBJ2-3 | . | TRBV10-3 | . | CAISPTGSDTQYF | TGTGCCATCAGCCCAACAGGGAGTGATACGCAGTATTTT
TRBJ2-5 | . | TRBV7-2 | . | CASSLGLSRQETQYF | TGTGCCAGCAGCTTGGGACTTTCGAGACAAGAGACCCAGTACTTC
TRBJ1-2 | . | TRBV5-6 | TRBD1 | CASSRDRGESYTF | TGTGCCAGCAGCCGCGACAGGGGGGAAAGCTACACCTTC
TRBJ2-3 | . | TRBV14 | TRBD2 | CASSQGLANTQYF | TGTGCCAGCAGCCAAGGACTAGCGAATACGCAGTATTTT
TRBJ1-4 | . | TRBV28 | . | CASSLGVEEKLFF | TGTGCCAGCAGTTTAGGAGTTGAGGAAAAACTGTTTTTT
TRBJ1-3 | . | TRBV6-1 | . | CASSEQGYSGNTIYF | TGTGCCAGCAGTGAACAGGGTTACTCTGGAAACACCATATATTTT